The source of this T cell receptor (beta chain) is a study of response to subunit inactivated influenza vaccine. Overall study findings and caveats: Researchers suggested that each seasonal influenza vaccination recruits few new T cells.

CDR1 and CDR2 from the germline V gene are SNHLY and FYNNEI. The CDR3 runs to 13 residues. This clonotype was counted at least ten times. What it recognizes is unknown. The junction departs from the called germline gene at one end, perhaps through a read error. TCRdb re-called the RT-PCR reads through MiXCR, storing one row per CDR3 protein. The sample yields 750,000 to 850,000 distinct CDR3 sequences, 15% to 20% seen once. The origin of this receptor is a man in his fifties who received an inactivated influenza vaccine. The V gene is TRBV2, the J gene TRBJ1-1; D call uncertain. The sequencing here drew on PBMCs from blood, taken around 5 days after vaccination. The CDR3 region has the DNA TGTGCCAGCGGTGAAATCATGAACACTGAAGCTTTCTTT. Amino acid sequence: CASGEIMNTEAFF.